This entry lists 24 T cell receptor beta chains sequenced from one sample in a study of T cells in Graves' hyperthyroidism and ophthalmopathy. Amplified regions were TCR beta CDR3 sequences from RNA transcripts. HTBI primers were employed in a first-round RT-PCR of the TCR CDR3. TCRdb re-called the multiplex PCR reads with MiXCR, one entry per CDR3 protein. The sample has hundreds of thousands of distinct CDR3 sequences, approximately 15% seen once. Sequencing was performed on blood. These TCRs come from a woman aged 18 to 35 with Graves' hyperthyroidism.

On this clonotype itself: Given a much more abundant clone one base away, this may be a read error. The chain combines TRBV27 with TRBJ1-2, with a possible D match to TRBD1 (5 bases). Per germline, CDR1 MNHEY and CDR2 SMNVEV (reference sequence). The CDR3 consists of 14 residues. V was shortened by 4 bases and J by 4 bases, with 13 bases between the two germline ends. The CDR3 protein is CASSSGDAGYGYTF. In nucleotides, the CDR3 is TGTGCCAGCAGTTCTGGGGACGCGGGCTATGGCTACACCTTC.

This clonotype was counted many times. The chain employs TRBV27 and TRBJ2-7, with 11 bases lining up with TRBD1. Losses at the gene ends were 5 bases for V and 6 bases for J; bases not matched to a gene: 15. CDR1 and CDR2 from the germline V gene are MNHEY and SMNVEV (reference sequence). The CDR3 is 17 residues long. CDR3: CASSPWTGGGLGAEQYF. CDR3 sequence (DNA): TGTGCCAGCAGTCCCTGGACAGGGGGCGGACTTGGCGCCGAGCAGTACTTC.

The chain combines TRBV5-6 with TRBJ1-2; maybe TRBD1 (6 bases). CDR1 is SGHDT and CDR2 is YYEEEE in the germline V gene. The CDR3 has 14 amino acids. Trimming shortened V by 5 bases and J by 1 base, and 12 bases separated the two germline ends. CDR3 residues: CASSQGNGNYGYTF. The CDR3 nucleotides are TGTGCCAGCAGTCAGGGGAACGGTAACTATGGCTACACCTTC.

CDR3 in DNA: TGTGCCAGTAGTATAGTGGTAGGGTCCTACGAGCAGTACTTC. Protein sequence: CASSIVVGSYEQYF. The gene calls are TRBV19 and TRBJ2-7; unclear D gene. The germline V and J ends were trimmed by 1 base and 1 base, with 8 bases remaining between them. Germline lookup yields CDR1 LNHDA and CDR2 SQIVND (reference sequence). This CDR3 is built from 14 residues. The full variable domain, with the rest looked up from reference TRBV19 and TRBJ2-7, is DGGITQSPKYLFRKEGQNVTLSCEQNLNHDAMYWYRQDPGQGLRLIYYSQIVNDFQKGDIAEGYSVSREKKESFPLTVTSAQKNPTAFYLCASSIVVGSYEQYFGPGTRLTVT.

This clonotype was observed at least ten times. CDR3 nucleotides: TGCAGTGCTAGAGACCGCGGGACAGGGTATATGAACACTGAAGCTTTCTTT. This sequence encodes CSARDRGTGYMNTEAFF. This sequence joins TRBV20-1 and TRBJ1-1; 9 bases agree with TRBD1. This CDR3 has 17 amino acids. Germline V gene sequence: CDR1 DFQATT, CDR2 SNEGSKA (reference sequence). After removal of 0 bases from V and 0 bases from J, the junction contained 8 bases not matched to a gene.

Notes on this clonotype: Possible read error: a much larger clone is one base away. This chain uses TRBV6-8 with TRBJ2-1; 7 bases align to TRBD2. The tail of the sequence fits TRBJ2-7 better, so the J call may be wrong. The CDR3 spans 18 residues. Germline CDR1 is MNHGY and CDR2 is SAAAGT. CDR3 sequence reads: CASSSWLAAFSSYNEQYF. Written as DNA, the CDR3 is TGTGCCAGCAGTTCATGGCTAGCGGCCTTTAGCTCCTACAATGAGCAGTACTTC.

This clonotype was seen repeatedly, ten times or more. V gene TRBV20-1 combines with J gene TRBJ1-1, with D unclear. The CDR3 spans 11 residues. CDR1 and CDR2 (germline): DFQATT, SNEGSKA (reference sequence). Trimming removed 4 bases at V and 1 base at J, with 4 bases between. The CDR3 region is CSAIWNTEAFF. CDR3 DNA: TGCAGTGCTATCTGGAACACTGAAGCTTTCTTT.

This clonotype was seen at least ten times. Here the CDR3 DNA reads TGTGCCAGCAGTTGGGTCCCGGGAGGGCCCAATGAGCAGTTCTTC. Protein sequence: CASSWVPGGPNEQFF. The genes are TRBV27 and TRBJ2-1, with 8 bases that match TRBD2. Germline loops: CDR1 MNHEY, CDR2 SMNVEV (reference sequence). V was clipped by 4 bases and J by 6 bases; unmatched bases: 8. The length of the CDR3 is 15 residues.

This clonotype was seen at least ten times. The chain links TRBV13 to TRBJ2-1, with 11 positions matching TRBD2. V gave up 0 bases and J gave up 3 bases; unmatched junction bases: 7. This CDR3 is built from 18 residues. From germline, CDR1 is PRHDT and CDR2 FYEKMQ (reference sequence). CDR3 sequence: CASSLGTSGMRIYNEQFF. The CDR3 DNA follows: TGTGCCAGCAGCTTAGGGACTAGCGGGATGAGGATCTACAATGAGCAGTTCTTC.

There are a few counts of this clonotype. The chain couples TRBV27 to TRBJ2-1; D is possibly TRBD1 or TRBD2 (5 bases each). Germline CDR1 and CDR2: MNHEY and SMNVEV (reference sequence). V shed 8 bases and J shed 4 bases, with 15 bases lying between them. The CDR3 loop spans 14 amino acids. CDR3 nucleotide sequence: TGTGCCAGCTGTGTGAGGGGTTATTACAATGAGCAGTTCTTC. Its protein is CASCVRGYYNEQFF.

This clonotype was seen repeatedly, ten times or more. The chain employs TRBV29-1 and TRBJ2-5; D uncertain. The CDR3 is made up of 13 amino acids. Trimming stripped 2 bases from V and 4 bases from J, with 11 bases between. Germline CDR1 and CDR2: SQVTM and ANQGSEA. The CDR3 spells CSVEIGKRETQYF. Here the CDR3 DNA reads TGCAGCGTTGAAATAGGCAAACGAGAGACCCAGTACTTC.

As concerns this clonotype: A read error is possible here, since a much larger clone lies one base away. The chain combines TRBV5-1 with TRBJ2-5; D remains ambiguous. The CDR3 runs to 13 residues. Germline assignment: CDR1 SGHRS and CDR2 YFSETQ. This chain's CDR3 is CASSLKLEETQYF. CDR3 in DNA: TGTGCCAGCAGCTTAAAATTGGAGGAGACCCAGTACTTC.

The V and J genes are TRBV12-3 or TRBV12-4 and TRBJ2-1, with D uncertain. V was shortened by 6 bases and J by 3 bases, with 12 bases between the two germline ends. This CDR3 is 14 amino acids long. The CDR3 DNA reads TGTGCCAGCAGAGCCGGCACCCGCTACAATGAGCAGTTCTTC. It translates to CASRAGTRYNEQFF.

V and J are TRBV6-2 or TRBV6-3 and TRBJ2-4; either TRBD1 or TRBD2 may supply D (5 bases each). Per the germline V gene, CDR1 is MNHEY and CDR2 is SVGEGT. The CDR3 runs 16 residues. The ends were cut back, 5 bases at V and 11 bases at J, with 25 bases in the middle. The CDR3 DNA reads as TGTGCCAGCAGTCCCCTCCGGGACCCCGCGTCAAGAGTTCAGTACTTC. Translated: CASSPLRDPASRVQYF.

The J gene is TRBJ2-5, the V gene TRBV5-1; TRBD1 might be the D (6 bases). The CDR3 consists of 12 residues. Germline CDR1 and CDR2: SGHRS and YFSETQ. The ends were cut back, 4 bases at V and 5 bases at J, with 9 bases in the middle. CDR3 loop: CASSRTAETQYF. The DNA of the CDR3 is TGCGCCAGCAGCCGGACAGCGGAGACCCAGTACTTC.

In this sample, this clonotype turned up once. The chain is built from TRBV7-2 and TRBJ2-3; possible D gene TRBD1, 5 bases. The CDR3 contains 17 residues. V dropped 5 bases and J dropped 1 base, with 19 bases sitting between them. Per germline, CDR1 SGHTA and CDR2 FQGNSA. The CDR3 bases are TGTGCCAGCAGCCCAACCTTGGACACCGTGGGCACAGATACGCAGTATTTT. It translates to CASSPTLDTVGTDTQYF. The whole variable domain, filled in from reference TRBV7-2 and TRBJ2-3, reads GAGVSQSPSNKVTEKGKDVELRCDPISGHTALYWYRQSLGQGLEFLIYFQGNSAPDKSGLPSDRFSAERTGGSVSTLTIQRTQQEDSAVYLCASSPTLDTVGTDTQYFGPGTRLTVL.

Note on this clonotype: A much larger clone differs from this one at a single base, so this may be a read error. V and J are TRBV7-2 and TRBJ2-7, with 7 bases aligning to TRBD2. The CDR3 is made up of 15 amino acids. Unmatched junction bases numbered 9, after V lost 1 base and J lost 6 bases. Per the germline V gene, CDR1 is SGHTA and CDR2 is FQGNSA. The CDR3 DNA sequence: TGTGCCAGCAGCTTAGGCCGGGAGGTGGCCTGCGAGCAGTACTTC. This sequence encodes CASSLGREVACEQYF.

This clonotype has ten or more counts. CDR3: CASSERSLAPTKNIQYF. CDR3 nucleotide sequence: TGTGCCAGCAGTGAAAGGAGTCTAGCGCCTACGAAAAACATTCAGTACTTC. The chain links TRBV2 to TRBJ2-4, with a tentative D call TRBD2 (6 bases). Germline-derived CDR1 and CDR2 are SNHLY and FYNNEI. The V end was cut by 2 bases, the J end by 4 bases, with 18 bases between. The CDR3 length is 17 residues.

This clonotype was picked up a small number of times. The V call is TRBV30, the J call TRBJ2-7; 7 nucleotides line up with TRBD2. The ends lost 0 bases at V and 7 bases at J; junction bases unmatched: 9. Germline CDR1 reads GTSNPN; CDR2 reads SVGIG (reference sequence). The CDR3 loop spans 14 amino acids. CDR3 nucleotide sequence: TGTGCCTGGAGTGTGAGTGGGAGGGTTTGGGAGCAGTACTTC. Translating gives CAWSVSGRVWEQYF. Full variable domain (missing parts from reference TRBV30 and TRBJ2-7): SQTIHQWPATLVQPVGSPLSLECTVEGTSNPNLYWYRQAAGRGLQLLFYSVGIGQISSEVPQNLSASRPQDRQFILSSKKLLLSDSGFYLCAWSVSGRVWEQYFGPGTRLTVT.

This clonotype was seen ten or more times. DNA of the CDR3: TGTGCCAGCAGCCCTTTCACCGGGGAGCTGTTTTTT. Protein sequence: CASSPFTGELFF. This chain uses TRBV11-3 with TRBJ2-2; D uncertain. Germline CDR1 SGHNT, CDR2 YENEEA. The CDR3 totals 12 residues. Between the trimmed V and J ends, which lost 5 bases and 4 bases, there was a span of 5 bases.

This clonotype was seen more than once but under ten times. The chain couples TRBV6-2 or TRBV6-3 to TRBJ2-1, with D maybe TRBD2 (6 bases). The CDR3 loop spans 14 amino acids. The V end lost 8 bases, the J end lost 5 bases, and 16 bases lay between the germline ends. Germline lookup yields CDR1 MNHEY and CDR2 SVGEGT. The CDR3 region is CASSPGGLHNEQFF. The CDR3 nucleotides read TGTGCCAGCTCTCCCGGGGGACTCCACAATGAGCAGTTCTTC.

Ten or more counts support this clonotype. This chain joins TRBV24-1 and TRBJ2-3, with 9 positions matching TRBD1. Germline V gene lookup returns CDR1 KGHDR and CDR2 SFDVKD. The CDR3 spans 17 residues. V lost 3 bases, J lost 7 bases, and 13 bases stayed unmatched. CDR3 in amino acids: CATSDPTATGGLYTQYF. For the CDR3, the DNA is TGTGCCACCAGTGATCCCACGGCCACAGGGGGCTTGTATACGCAGTATTTT.

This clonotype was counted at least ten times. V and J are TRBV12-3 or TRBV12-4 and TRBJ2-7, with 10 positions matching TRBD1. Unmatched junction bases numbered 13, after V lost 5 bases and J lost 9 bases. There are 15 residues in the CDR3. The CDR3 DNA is TGTGCCAGCAGTGATCGAGGGACAGGGGCCTTGGTGCAGTACTTC. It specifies CASSDRGTGALVQYF.

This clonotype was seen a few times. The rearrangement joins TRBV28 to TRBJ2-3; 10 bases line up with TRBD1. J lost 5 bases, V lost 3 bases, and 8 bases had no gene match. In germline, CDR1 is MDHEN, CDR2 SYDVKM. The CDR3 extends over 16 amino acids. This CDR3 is CASSLGTGVLEDTQYF. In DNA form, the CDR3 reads TGTGCCAGCAGTTTGGGGACAGGGGTTCTGGAAGATACGCAGTATTTT. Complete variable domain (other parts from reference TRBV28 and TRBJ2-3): DVKVTQSSRYLVKRTGEKVFLECVQDMDHENMFWYRQDPGLGLRLIYFSYDVKMKEKGDIPEGYSVSREKKERFSLILESASTNQTSMYLCASSLGTGVLEDTQYFGPGTRLTVL.